This T cell receptor beta chain was sequenced during a study of naive CD8 T cells in extremely preterm neonates. V lost 2 bases and J 4 bases, leaving 11 bases between the germline ends. The germline V gene encodes CDR1 MDHEN and CDR2 SYDVKM. This CDR3 region has 14 residues. The assay was immunoSEQ multiplex PCR, and TCRdb's table has in-frame clones only and misses some. This table has 7,000 or so clones, roughly 98% appearing once. Whole-study results and caveats: Compared with older groups, preterm CDR3s were shorter, with fewer N additions and less trimming. CDR3 nucleotide sharing was over 2.5% in preterm, around 0.43% term, around 0.03% children, over 0.0085% adults.

Per sample, roughly 17,000 to 110,000 naive CD8+ cells were sorted. As to this clone: Antigen: not known.

The material sequenced was naive CD8+ T cells from blood. The sequence came from a human donor in good health. The chain has TRBV28 and TRBJ1-2, with D tentatively TRBD1 (6 bases). Here the CDR3 reads CASSLEGVFYGYTF. The CDR3 bases are TGTGCCAGCAGTTTAGAGGGGGTTTTCTATGGCTACACCTTC.